One and the same sample provided the 18 T cell receptor beta chains below, sequenced in a study of T cell responses to AZD1222 COVID-19 vaccine. Profiled with immunoSEQ multiplex PCR; TCRdb holds only in-frame clones, not every one. Altogether around 100,000 clones are present, 85% to 90% being singletons, with the ten largest covering around 15%. This specimen consisted of peripheral blood, obtained on day 0 of AZD1222 vaccination. Receptors were obtained from an adult in good health.

The rearrangement joins TRBV11-2 to TRBJ2-7; D may be TRBD2 (6 bases). V was pared by 5 bases and J by 6 bases, with 14 bases between. The CDR3 contains 13 residues. In germline, CDR1 is SGHAT, CDR2 FQNNGV. The CDR3 nucleotides read TGTGCCAGCAGCCCCCGCCTGGGGGGCGAGCAGTACTTC. Protein product: CASSPRLGGEQYF.

The chain employs TRBV27 and TRBJ1-6; 9 positions match TRBD1. The CDR3 runs 18 residues. Germline V gene data show CDR1 as MNHEY and CDR2 as SMNVEV (reference sequence). J was trimmed by 5 bases and V by 5 bases; bases with no gene match: 13. CDR3 DNA: TGTGCCAGCAGTGCGTCGAACAGGGGGCATTTAGATAATTCACCCCTCCACTTT. It translates to CASSASNRGHLDNSPLHF.

The chain combines TRBV18 with TRBJ1-2, with no clear D. Germline loops: CDR1 KGHSH, CDR2 LQKENI. The V end was cut by 2 bases, the J end by 5 bases, with 12 bases between. The length of the CDR3 is 14 residues. CDR3 in amino acids: CASSPLGRRYGYTF. CDR3 DNA: TGTGCCAGCTCACCATTGGGGAGACGGTATGGCTACACCTTC.

V is TRBV3-1 (or the pseudogene TRBV3-2) and J is TRBJ1-3; D remains unclear. Trimming shortened V by 4 bases and J by 4 bases, and 11 bases separated the two germline ends. The germline CDR1 and CDR2 sequences are LGHDT and YNNKEL (reference sequence). The CDR3 totals 14 residues. DNA for the CDR3: TGTGCCAGCAGCCTGGGCGGGATGGGAAACACCATATATTTT. Its translation is CASSLGGMGNTIYF.

The chain recombines TRBV2 with TRBJ1-1, with 9 bases that match TRBD1. V was clipped by 6 bases and J by 13 bases; unmatched bases: 9. Per the germline V gene, CDR1 is SNHLY and CDR2 is FYNNEI. The CDR3 runs 12 residues. The CDR3 spells CASRGQGEALFF. CDR3 in DNA: TGTGCCAGCAGGGGACAGGGAGAAGCGCTTTTCTTT.

V is TRBV28 and J is TRBJ1-5; 9 positions match TRBD1. Germline V gene lookup returns CDR1 MDHEN and CDR2 SYDVKM. CDR3 length equals 16 residues. J was trimmed by 3 bases and V by 5 bases; bases with no gene match: 8. The CDR3 loop reads CASSDLDRGDNQPQHF. CDR3 in DNA: TGTGCCAGCAGTGACCTGGACAGGGGAGACAATCAGCCCCAGCATTTT.

The chain combines TRBV6-1 with TRBJ1-4; the D is unclear. CDR1 and CDR2 (germline): MNHNS, SASEGT. The CDR3 sequence is 17 residues long. The ends were cut back, 3 bases at V and 6 bases at J, with 20 bases in the middle. This CDR3 is CASSDRVSRGWDEKLFF. Here the CDR3 DNA reads TGTGCCAGCAGTGATCGTGTCTCCCGGGGTTGGGATGAAAAACTGTTTTTT.

The chain has TRBV3-1 (or the pseudogene TRBV3-2) and TRBJ1-4; 11 bases fit TRBD1. Trimming at V came to 6 bases and at J to 8 bases, leaving 14 bases not matched to a gene. Germline CDR1 reads LGHDT; CDR2 reads YNNKEL (reference sequence). There are 17 residues in the CDR3. CDR3 nucleotides: TGTGCCAGCAGTCTTGGACAGGGGGCTGACTTAAGGGAAAAACTGTTTTTT. As protein: CASSLGQGADLREKLFF.

The V call is TRBV11-3, the J call TRBJ2-1; D unresolved. CDR3 length: 13 amino acids. Germline-derived CDR1 and CDR2 are SGHNT and YENEEA. V lost 3 bases to trimming and J lost 4 bases, with 7 bases between them. CDR3 region: CASSFQEYNEQFF. As DNA, the CDR3 is TGTGCCAGCAGCTTCCAAGAGTACAATGAGCAGTTCTTC. Using reference TRBV11-3 and TRBJ2-1 for the parts outside the CDR3, the full variable domain is EAGVVQSPRYKIIEKKQPVAFWCNPISGHNTLYWYLQNLGQGPELLIRYENEEAVDDSQLPKDRFSAERLKGVDSTLKIQPAELGDSAVYLCASSFQEYNEQFFGPGTRLTVL.

J is TRBJ2-5 and V is TRBV5-1, with TRBD2 as a possible D gene (6 bases). Germline CDR1 SGHRS, CDR2 YFSETQ. V was shortened by 4 bases and J by 4 bases, with 17 bases between the two germline ends. This CDR3 has 15 residues. For the CDR3, the DNA is TGCGCCAGCAGCCCGGGACTGAGCATCGGAGAGACCCAGTACTTC. Translating it yields CASSPGLSIGETQYF.

The CDR3 protein is CASSRAVGKDEQYF. The CDR3 nucleotides read TGTGCCAGCAGCCGAGCGGTGGGTAAGGACGAGCAGTACTTC. This chain links TRBV14 with TRBJ2-7; a weak D match, TRBD2 (5 bases). Trimming took 4 bases from V and 5 from J, leaving 15 bases between them. CDR1 SGHDN and CDR2 FVKESK come from the germline V gene. The CDR3 length is 14 residues.

A few counts support this clone. V usage is TRBV4-1 and J usage is TRBJ1-5; D possibly corresponds to TRBD1 (6 bases). CDR3 length equals 18 residues. With 4 bases removed from V and 6 bases from J, the gap between germline ends came to 25 bases. Germline V lookup: CDR1 MGHRA, CDR2 YSYEKL. This CDR3 is CASSLEDRGLIGGQPQHF. The CDR3 coding sequence is TGCGCCAGCAGCCTCGAGGACAGAGGCCTGATCGGGGGTCAGCCCCAGCATTTT.

This rearrangement joins TRBV19 to TRBJ1-6; D gene uncertain. The CDR3 has 15 amino acids. Germline V lookup: CDR1 LNHDA, CDR2 SQIVND (reference sequence). V lost 2 bases and J 7 bases, leaving 12 bases between the germline ends. The CDR3 sequence: CASSIMSGGNSPLHF. The CDR3 bases are TGTGCCAGTAGTATAATGTCGGGAGGCAATTCACCCCTCCACTTT.

V and J are TRBV5-4 and TRBJ2-2; TRBD1 aligns across 7 bases. Germline CDR1 reads SGHNT; CDR2 reads YYREEE (reference sequence). The CDR3 sequence is 16 residues long. V was pared by 3 bases and J by 0 bases, with 5 bases of the junction left unmatched. Written as DNA, the CDR3 is TGTGCCAGCAGCTCTGACAGGGAAACGAACACCGGGGAGCTGTTTTTT. Its protein product is CASSSDRETNTGELFF.

The genes are TRBV7-9 and TRBJ1-1; D not resolved. This CDR3 is built from 12 residues. The germline V gene encodes CDR1 SEHNR and CDR2 FQNEAQ (reference sequence). V lost 6 bases and J 9 bases, leaving 14 bases between the germline ends. The chain's CDR3 is CASSIGSEQAFF. Written as DNA, the CDR3 is TGTGCCAGCAGTATCGGCTCTGAACAAGCTTTCTTT.

Turning to this clone: At one end, the junction sequence differs from germline, possibly due to a read error. The V call is TRBV12-3 or TRBV12-4, the J call TRBJ2-3; D is perhaps TRBD2 (5 bases). CDR3 size: 12 residues. The CDR3, as DNA: TGTGCCAGCAGTTTTGGAGGAGATACGAAGTATTTT. This codes for CASSFGGDTKYF.

The V gene is TRBV6-5, the J gene TRBJ1-2; 7 positions match TRBD1. The CDR3 has 13 residues. V shed 7 bases, J shed 3 bases, and the junction held 5 bases outside the gene matches. CDR1 MNHEY and CDR2 SVGAGI come from the germline V gene. DNA of the CDR3: TGTGCCAGCACAGTAGGACAGGACTATGGCTACACCTTC. It codes for CASTVGQDYGYTF.

The rearrangement uses TRBV6-6 and TRBJ1-4; TRBD1 agrees at 8 bases. Germline V gene lookup returns CDR1 MNHNY and CDR2 SVGAGI (reference sequence). Trimming at V came to 5 bases and at J to 3 bases, leaving 11 bases not matched to a gene. The CDR3 runs 17 residues. The CDR3, as DNA: TGTGCCAGCAGTCGGACAGGGTGGGGAAGGGCTAATGAAAAACTGTTTTTT. Its protein is CASSRTGWGRANEKLFF.